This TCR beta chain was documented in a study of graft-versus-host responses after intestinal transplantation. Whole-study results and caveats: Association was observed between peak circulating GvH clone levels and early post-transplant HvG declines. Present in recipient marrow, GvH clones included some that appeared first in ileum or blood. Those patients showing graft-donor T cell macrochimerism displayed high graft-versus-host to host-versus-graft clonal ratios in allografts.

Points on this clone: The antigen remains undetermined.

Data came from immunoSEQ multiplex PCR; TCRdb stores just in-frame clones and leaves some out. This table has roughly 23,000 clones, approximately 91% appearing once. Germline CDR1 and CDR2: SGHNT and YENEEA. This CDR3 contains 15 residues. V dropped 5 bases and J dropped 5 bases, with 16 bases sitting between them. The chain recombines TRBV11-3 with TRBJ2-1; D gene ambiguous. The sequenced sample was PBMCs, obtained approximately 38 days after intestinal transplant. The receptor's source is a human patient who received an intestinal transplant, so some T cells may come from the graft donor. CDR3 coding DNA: TGTGCCAGCAGCCTGGACCGCGTGAACCACAATGAGCAGTTCTTC. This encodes CASSLDRVNHNEQFF.